This T cell receptor beta chain came from a study of T cell clones after liver transplantation. Sequenced by immunoSEQ multiplex PCR; TCRdb stores in-frame clones only, minus some. This table has under 55,000 clones, about 90% appearing once. The CDR3 sequence is 16 residues long. V lost 3 bases, J lost 2 bases, and 5 bases stayed unmatched. Germline values: CDR1 WNHNN, CDR2 SYGVQD (reference sequence). The specimen comprised CD8+ T cells from blood, sampled 12 months after liver transplant. The TCR comes from a human patient who received a liver transplant. Some T cells may be provided by the graft donor. This chain links TRBV10-1 with TRBJ2-2; TRBD1 matches 8 bases. CDR3 loop: CASSDPGQGNTGELFF. CDR3 coding DNA: TGCGCCAGCAGTGACCCTGGACAGGGAAACACCGGGGAGCTGTTTTTT.